This T cell receptor (beta chain) is drawn from a study of CD8 T cells in ankylosing spondylitis. Study results and caveats: Blood of patients with ankylosing spondylitis appeared to be characterized by a TCR beta motif of eight highly homologous variants.

A note on this clonotype: Its antigen is unknown.

Each CDR3 protein gets one entry after TCRdb re-called the 5' RACE reads with MiXCR. The profile covers about 110,000 distinct CDR3 sequences, with less than 25% appearing a single time and 9% to 15% taken by the ten largest. The receptor was derived from a male donor with ankylosing spondylitis. Specimen: synovial fluid, either unsorted or a sorted T cell fraction (not recorded which).

CDR3 amino acids: CATSKDRADYGYTF. CDR3 bases: TGTGCCACCAGCAAGGACAGGGCGGACTATGGCTACACCTTC. This chain uses TRBV15 with TRBJ1-2; 8 positions match TRBD1. CDR3 length: 14 residues. Losses at the gene ends were 4 bases for V and 3 bases for J; bases not matched to a gene: 4. Germline lookup yields CDR1 LNHNV and CDR2 YYDKDF (reference sequence).